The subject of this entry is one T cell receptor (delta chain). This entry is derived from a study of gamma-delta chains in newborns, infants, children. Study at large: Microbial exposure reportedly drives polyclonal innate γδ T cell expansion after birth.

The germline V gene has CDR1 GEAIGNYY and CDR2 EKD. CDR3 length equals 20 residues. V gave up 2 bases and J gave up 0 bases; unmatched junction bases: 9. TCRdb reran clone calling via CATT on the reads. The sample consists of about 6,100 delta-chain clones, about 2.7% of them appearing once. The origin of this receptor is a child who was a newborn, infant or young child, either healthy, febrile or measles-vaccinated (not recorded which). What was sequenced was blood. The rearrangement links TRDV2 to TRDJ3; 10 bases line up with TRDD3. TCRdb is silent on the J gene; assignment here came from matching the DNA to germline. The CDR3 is CACDKPGDTQSSWDTRQMFF. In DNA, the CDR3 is TGTGCCTGTGACAAACCGGGGGATACGCAGAGCTCCTGGGACACCCGACAGATGTTTTTC.